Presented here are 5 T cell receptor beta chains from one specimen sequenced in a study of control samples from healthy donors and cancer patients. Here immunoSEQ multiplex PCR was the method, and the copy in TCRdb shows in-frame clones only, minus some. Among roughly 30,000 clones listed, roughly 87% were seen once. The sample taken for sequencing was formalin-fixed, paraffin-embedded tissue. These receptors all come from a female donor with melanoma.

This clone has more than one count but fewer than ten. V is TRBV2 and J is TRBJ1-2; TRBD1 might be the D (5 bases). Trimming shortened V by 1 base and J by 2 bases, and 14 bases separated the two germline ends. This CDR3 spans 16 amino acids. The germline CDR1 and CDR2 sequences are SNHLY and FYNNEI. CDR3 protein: CASSEGGRNPNYGYTF. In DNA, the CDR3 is TGTGCCAGCAGTGAAGGGGGCAGGAACCCCAACTATGGCTACACCTTC.

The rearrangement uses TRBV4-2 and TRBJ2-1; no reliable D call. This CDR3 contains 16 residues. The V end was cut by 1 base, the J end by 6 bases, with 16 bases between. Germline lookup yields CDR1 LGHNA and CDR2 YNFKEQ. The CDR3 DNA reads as TGTGCCAGCAGCCAAGCTCCTCGCTTAGTGGGCAATGAGCAGTTCTTC. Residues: CASSQAPRLVGNEQFF.

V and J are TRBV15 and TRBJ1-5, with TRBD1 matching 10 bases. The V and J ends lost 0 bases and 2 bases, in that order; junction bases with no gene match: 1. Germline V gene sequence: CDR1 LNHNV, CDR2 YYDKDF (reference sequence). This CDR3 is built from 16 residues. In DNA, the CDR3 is TGTGCCACCAGCAGAGAGACAGGGGGCGGCAATCAGCCCCAGCATTTT. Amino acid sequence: CATSRETGGGNQPQHF.

In DNA, the CDR3 is TGCGCCAGCAGCCCTATCGGACAGGGCGGGACCGGGGAGCTGTTTTTT. This translates into CASSPIGQGGTGELFF. The V gene is TRBV5-1, the J gene TRBJ2-2, with TRBD1 identical over 8 bases. Germline V lookup: CDR1 SGHRS, CDR2 YFSETQ. This CDR3 is 16 amino acids long. J gave up 5 bases and V 4 bases, and 10 bases lay outside the gene matches.

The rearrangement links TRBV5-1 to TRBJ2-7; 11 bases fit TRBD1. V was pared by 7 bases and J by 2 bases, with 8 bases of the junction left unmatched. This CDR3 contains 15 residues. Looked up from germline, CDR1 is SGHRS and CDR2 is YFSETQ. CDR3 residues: CASGTGTGGTYEQYF. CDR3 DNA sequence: TGCGCCAGCGGTACCGGGACAGGGGGAACCTACGAGCAGTACTTC.